Listed below are T cell receptor beta chains from one sample, sequenced in a study of blood T cells in healthy people across ages. TCRdb used MiXCR to reprocess the 5' RACE reads, holding one entry per CDR3 protein. The data show some 800,000 distinct CDR3 sequences, around 25% seen once. The same data also went into a second study, on T cells of mothers and their children.

The sequenced material came from blood. The receptors were sampled from a boy between 10 and 17 years old in good health. Each CDR3 is given without its conserved first and last residue.

J	V	CDR3
NA	TRBV5-5	ASTLLQVTYEQY
TRBJ2-7	TRBV4-3	ASSQDGQGAREQY
NA	TRBV10-3	AIRGTSLNEQF
TRBJ2-7	TRBV28	ASSGPAGISYEQY
TRBJ2-7	TRBV5-1	ASSPSGDWDFEQY
TRBJ2-5	TRBV10-3	AISKGGGQETQY
TRBJ1-3	TRBV29-1	SAVQGSWGNTIY
TRBJ2-4	TRBV28	ASSSLDRVDIQY
TRBJ2-2	TRBV12-3/TRBV12-4	ASRGPDSERLLYTGELF
TRBJ1-3	TRBV25-1	ASSEYEGSGNTIY
TRBJ2-2	TRBV20-1	SAQTGTGELF
TRBJ1-2	TRBV19	AASRESGYT
TRBJ2-4	TRBV4-3	ASSQEWREGIQY
TRBJ2-5	TRBV5-1	ASSPQGLETQY
TRBJ2-1	TRBV14	ASSHRRGPLNYNEQF
TRBJ1-5	TRBV28	ASSLLGSDQPQH
TRBJ2-7	TRBV7-8	ASSLVRVASEQY
TRBJ2-3	TRBV20-1	SALGEASTDTQY
TRBJ1-6	TRBV25-1	ASTKASGSPLH
NA	TRBV12-3/TRBV12-4	ASSRYVSETQY
TRBJ2-7	TRBV7-3	ASSLGDSTEQY
TRBJ2-3	TRBV7-2	ASSVDRASTDTQY
TRBJ2-2	TRBV5-1	ASSLARRDDTGELF
TRBJ2-3	TRBV29-1	SVVAFGQGAPDTQY
TRBJ2-1	TRBV6-1	ASSQRGPDRGEF
TRBJ1-2	TRBV4-2	ASSQVAKANYGYT
TRBJ2-3	TRBV12-3/TRBV12-4	ASSLGRSRTDTQY
TRBJ2-3	TRBV9	ASSVGLGLAGSSVTQY
TRBJ2-3	TRBV27	ASSLFLAGAADTQY
TRBJ1-1	TRBV28	ASSPPVRGNTEAF
TRBJ2-3	TRBV7-2	ASSSDGRNTDTQY